The rows below give T cell receptor beta chains drawn from one sample of a study of blood T cell repertoires in COVID-19. Generated by immunoSEQ multiplex PCR, the TCRdb table keeps only in-frame clones and is missing some. The sample holds roughly 120,000 clones; 85% are singletons and the top ten take about a tenth. The sample was peripheral blood. Receptors were obtained from a man older than 75 with acute or convalescent COVID-19. Both conserved end residues are part of each CDR3. The D gene is left open where the match is weak. Clone size is not always given. Where it is, it says once, few, many or a class for expanded clones.

TRBV7-9	NA	NA	TRBJ1-2	TGTGCCAGCAGCTTAGTAGGGGCCTATGGCTACACCTTC	CASSLVGAYGYTF
TRBV11-2	NA	TRBD1	TRBJ1-1	TGTGCCAGCAGCTTATCCGCAGGGGGCCTAGGGAGTGCTTTCTTT	CASSLSAGGLGSAFF
TRBV20-1	NA	TRBD1	TRBJ2-3	TGCAGTGCAAGACAGGGAGATACGCAGTATTTT	CSARQGDTQYF
TRBV5-6	NA	TRBD1	TRBJ2-7	TGTGCCAGCAGCTTGGTTGGGACAGGGGTATACGAGCAGTACTTC	CASSLVGTGVYEQYF
TRBV2	NA	TRBD1	TRBJ1-2	TGTGCCAGCAGTGGTGGACAGGGCGCCGATGGCTACACCTTC	CASSGGQGADGYTF
TRBV18	NA	TRBD1	TRBJ2-5	TGTGCCAGCTCAGAGGGGGCCGGAGAGACCCAGTACTTC	CASSEGAGETQYF
TRBV11-2	NA	TRBD1	TRBJ1-2	TGTGCCAGCAGCTTAGAGGGGACAGCAGGCTACACCTTC	CASSLEGTAGYTF
TRBV24-1	NA	TRBD1	TRBJ1-2	TGTGCCACCAGTGATCCCGGGACAGGGGTTGGCTACACCTTC	CATSDPGTGVGYTF
TRBV6-5	NA	NA	TRBJ2-5	TGTGCCAGCAGCCCGGGACTTCAAGAGACCCAGTACTTC	CASSPGLQETQYF
TRBV9	NA	TRBD2	TRBJ2-5	TGTGCCAGCAGGGATAGCGGGGGGCAAGAGACCCAGTACTTC	CASRDSGGQETQYF
TRBV30	few	NA	TRBJ1-4	TGTGCCTGGAGTGTGGAGGGCAAACTGTTTTTT	CAWSVEGKLFF
TRBV6-1	NA	NA	TRBJ1-4	TGTGCCAGCAGTGAGTCGGGAGCAACTAATGAAAAACTGTTTTTT	CASSESGATNEKLFF
TRBV6-6	NA	NA	TRBJ1-3	TGTGCCAGCAGTTACCGGGAGGGTGCTGGAAACACCATATATTTT	CASSYREGAGNTIYF
TRBV6-6	NA	TRBD2	TRBJ2-1	TGTGCCAGCAGGCCTCCCGAGCGGGGGGGTGAGCAGTTCTTC	CASRPPERGGEQFF
TRBV29-1	once	NA	TRBJ2-3	TGCAGCGTTTCGGCTACTACAACAGATACGCAGTATTTT	CSVSATTTDTQYF
TRBV11-2	NA	NA	TRBJ1-1	TGTGCCAGCAGCTTAGCGACGGGGACTGAAGCTTTCTTT	CASSLATGTEAFF
TRBV6-2/TRBV6-3	NA	TRBD2	TRBJ2-3	TGTGCCAGCAGTTCCGGGACTAGCGGGAGCAGGGCAGATACGCAGTATTTT	CASSSGTSGSRADTQYF
TRBV6-6	NA	NA	TRBJ1-2	TGTGCCAGCAGTTACTCCCCGGGGTCCCCTACGGGCTACACCTTC	CASSYSPGSPTGYTF
TRBV5-4	NA	NA	TRBJ1-1	TGTGCCAGCAGCATACAGGGAGTTAACACTGAAGCTTTCTTT	CASSIQGVNTEAFF
TRBV6-5	NA	TRBD1	TRBJ2-1	TGTGCCAGCAGTATTACAGGGGGCAATGAGCAGTTCTTC	CASSITGGNEQFF
TRBV20-1	NA	TRBD1	TRBJ2-7	TGCAGGATGACAGGGACCTACGAGCAGTACTTC	CRMTGTYEQYF
TRBV7-3	NA	TRBD1	TRBJ2-1	TGTGCCAGCAGCCAGGGACAGAACAATGAGCAGTTCTTC	CASSQGQNNEQFF
TRBV19	NA	TRBD2	TRBJ2-3	TGTGCCAGTAGTTCCGGCTCGGCTAGCGGGACGGCTTTAGGGGGCACAGATACGCAGTATTTT	CASSSGSASGTALGGTDTQYF
TRBV5-4	NA	TRBD2	TRBJ2-3	TGTGCCAGCAGCTTCGAGCGGGAGTCTCCAGATACGCAGTATTTT	CASSFERESPDTQYF
TRBV5-3	once	TRBD1	TRBJ1-2	TGTGCCAGAAGACTTGGACAGGAATTCTATGGCTACACCTTC	CARRLGQEFYGYTF
TRBV5-1	NA	TRBD1	TRBJ2-3	TGCGCCAGCAGCTTGGGGGACAGTTTCTCAGATACGCAGTATTTT	CASSLGDSFSDTQYF
TRBV2	NA	TRBD1	TRBJ1-6	TGTGCCAGCGGAGCCGGACAGGGCAACCGGTCACCCCTCCACTTT	CASGAGQGNRSPLHF
TRBV6-5	few	TRBD1	TRBJ2-2	TGTGCCAATCGACAGGGGGACACCGGGGAGCTGTTTTTT	CANRQGDTGELFF
TRBV19	NA	NA	TRBJ2-3	TGTGCCAGTAGTTCCCTCGAACCTGGCGATACGCAGTATTTT	CASSSLEPGDTQYF
TRBV30	NA	NA	TRBJ1-2	TGTGCCTGGAGTGTAGACATTAACTATGGCTACACCTTC	CAWSVDINYGYTF
TRBV5-6	NA	NA	TRBJ2-1	TGTGCCAGCAGCTTGGACCCGGGGGTGTCCTACAATGAGCAGTTCTTC	CASSLDPGVSYNEQFF
TRBV18	NA	NA	TRBJ2-6	TGTGCCAGCTCTCTCTTGGGGAGGACGACTGGGGCCAACGTCCTGACTTTC	CASSLLGRTTGANVLTF
TRBV7-7	NA	TRBD1	TRBJ2-3	TGTGCTAGCAGCGCCAGGGGGCGTGGCACAGATACGCAGTATTTT	CASSARGRGTDTQYF
TRBV4-2	NA	NA	TRBJ1-2	TGTGCCAGCAGCCCGGGCGGGGGCGTCCCCTATGGCTACACCTTC	CASSPGGGVPYGYTF
TRBV2	NA	TRBD2	TRBJ2-2	TGTGCCAGCAGTGGACTAGCGGGAGGGATCGGGGAGCTGTTTTTT	CASSGLAGGIGELFF
TRBV11-2	NA	NA	TRBJ2-7	TGTGCCAGTCGCAGGGGCCGGGGATCCTACGAGCAGTACTTC	CASRRGRGSYEQYF
TRBV28	once	TRBD1	TRBJ1-6	TGTGCCAGCAGGGAGGGACAGTATAATTCACCCCTCCACTTT	CASREGQYNSPLHF
TRBV3-1/TRBV3-2	NA	NA	TRBJ1-5	TGTGCCAGCAGCCCGACGACAGTGTACAATCAGCCCCAGCATTTT	CASSPTTVYNQPQHF
TRBV30	NA	TRBD2	TRBJ2-7	TGTGCCTGGGGACTAGCGGGATTTGGCGAGCAGTACTTC	CAWGLAGFGEQYF
TRBV2	few	NA	TRBJ1-1	TGTGCCAGGCGGTCGCAGGGTGACACTGAAGCTTTCTTT	CARRSQGDTEAFF
TRBV12-3/TRBV12-4	NA	NA	TRBJ2-1	TGTGCCAGCAGTTTACGGGGTGAGCAGTTCTTC	CASSLRGEQFF
TRBV18	NA	NA	TRBJ2-1	TGTGCCAGCTCACCTATGCCCGGGAATGAGCAGTTCTTC	CASSPMPGNEQFF
TRBV25-1	NA	NA	TRBJ1-4	TGTGCCAGCAGTGAATGGGGGGGCAGGACTAATGAAAAACTGTTTTTT	CASSEWGGRTNEKLFF
TRBV5-1	NA	NA	TRBJ2-3	TGCGCCAGCAGCTTCACAGGGACGATCGCAGATACGCAGTATTTT	CASSFTGTIADTQYF
TRBV2	NA	NA	TRBJ1-1	TGTGCCAGCAAACTCTGGTCGAACACTGAAGCTTTCTTT	CASKLWSNTEAFF
TRBV11-2	once	NA	TRBJ2-4	TGTGCCAGCAGCTTGGAGGGAAGCAAAAACATTCAGTACTTC	CASSLEGSKNIQYF
TRBV11-2	NA	NA	TRBJ2-7	TGTGCCAGCAGCTTTCCCGGAGGAGGTTCTACCCTAAATTACGAGCAGTACTTC	CASSFPGGGSTLNYEQYF
TRBV4-1	few	NA	TRBJ2-2	TGCGCCAGCAGCCAAGCAGGGTCTGGGGAGCTGTTTTTT	CASSQAGSGELFF
TRBV5-4	NA	NA	TRBJ2-5	TGTGCCAGCAAGGAAAGCGGCGGGCTGGGCCAAGAGACCCAGTACTTC	CASKESGGLGQETQYF
TRBV18	NA	NA	TRBJ2-7	TGTGCCAGCTCCCGGGACAAGGGCCACGAGCAGTACTTC	CASSRDKGHEQYF
TRBV5-1	once	TRBD2	TRBJ2-1	TGCGCCAGCAGCCCCACTAGCGGGGGGACTTACAATGAGCAGTTCTTC	CASSPTSGGTYNEQFF
TRBV27	NA	NA	TRBJ1-1	TGTGCCAGCAGTTTCGACAGGTTAATGAACACTGAAGCTTTCTTT	CASSFDRLMNTEAFF
TRBV5-4	NA	NA	TRBJ2-5	TGTGCCAGCAGCTTGGGAGCTCGGGGAGAAGAGACCCAGTACTTC	CASSLGARGEETQYF
TRBV6-5	NA	TRBD1	TRBJ1-2	TGTGCCAGCAGTTTGACAGGGGGGTCCTATGGCTACACCTTC	CASSLTGGSYGYTF